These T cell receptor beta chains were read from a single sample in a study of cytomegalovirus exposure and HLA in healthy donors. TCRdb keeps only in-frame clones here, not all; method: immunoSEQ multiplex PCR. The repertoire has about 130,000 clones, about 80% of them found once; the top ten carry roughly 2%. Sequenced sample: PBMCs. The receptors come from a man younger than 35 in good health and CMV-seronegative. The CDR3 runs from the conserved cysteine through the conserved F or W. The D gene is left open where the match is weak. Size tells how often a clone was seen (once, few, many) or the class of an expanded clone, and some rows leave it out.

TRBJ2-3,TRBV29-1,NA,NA,CSVEVVGGPTDTQYF,TGCAGCGTTGAAGTGGTCGGGGGACCCACAGATACGCAGTATTTT
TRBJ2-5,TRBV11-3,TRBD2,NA,CASSTSGGNQETQYF,TGTGCCAGCAGCACTAGCGGGGGGAACCAAGAGACCCAGTACTTC
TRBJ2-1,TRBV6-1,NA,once,CASSLQTVSYNEQFF,TGTGCCAGCAGTCTACAAACAGTTTCCTACAATGAGCAGTTCTTC
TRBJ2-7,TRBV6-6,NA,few,CASSYSTTVSSYEQYF,TGTGCCAGCAGTTACTCTACCACGGTTAGCTCCTACGAGCAGTACTTC
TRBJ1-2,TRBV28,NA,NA,CASSRGSYGYTF,TGTGCCAGCAGTCGAGGAAGCTATGGCTACACCTTC
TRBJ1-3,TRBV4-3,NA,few,CASSQNAGAGTGNTIYF,TGCGCCAGCAGCCAAAACGCTGGGGCAGGGACTGGAAACACCATATATTTT
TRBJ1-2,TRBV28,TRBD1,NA,CASSLPGTGPTGYTF,TGTGCCAGCAGTTTACCTGGGACAGGTCCAACGGGCTACACCTTC
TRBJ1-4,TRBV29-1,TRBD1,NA,CSVSGTGSRGNEKLFF,TGCAGCGTTTCCGGGACAGGGTCCCGGGGTAATGAAAAACTGTTTTTT
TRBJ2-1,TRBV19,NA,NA,CASSLSGYNEQFF,TGTGCCAGTAGCCTTAGCGGCTACAATGAGCAGTTCTTC
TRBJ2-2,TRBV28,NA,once,CASSDGQTGELFF,TGTGCCAGCAGCGACGGACAAACCGGGGAGCTGTTTTTT
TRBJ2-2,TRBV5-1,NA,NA,CASSPRVRPTLNGTGELFF,TGCGCCAGCAGCCCGCGGGTTAGACCGACGCTAAACGGCACCGGGGAGCTGTTTTTT
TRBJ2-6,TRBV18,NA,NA,CASSSGSGANVLTF,TGTGCCAGCTCATCGGGGTCCGGGGCCAACGTCCTGACTTTC
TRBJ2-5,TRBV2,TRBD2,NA,CASTSNEAGVLGETQYF,TGTGCCAGCACCAGCAATGAAGCGGGAGTGTTGGGAGAGACCCAGTACTTC
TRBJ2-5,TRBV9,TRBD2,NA,CASSGTSGRPGVETQYF,TGTGCCAGCAGCGGTACTAGCGGGCGCCCTGGGGTAGAGACCCAGTACTTC
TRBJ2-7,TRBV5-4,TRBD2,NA,CASSLQLAASYEQYF,TGTGCCAGCAGCTTACAACTAGCGGCCTCCTACGAGCAGTACTTC
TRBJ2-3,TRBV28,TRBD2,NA,CASSLGRAGGNTDTQYF,TGTGCCAGCAGTTTAGGACGAGCGGGAGGGAACACAGATACGCAGTATTTT
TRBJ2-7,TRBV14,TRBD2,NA,CASSQSGVYEQYF,TGTGCCAGCAGCCAAAGCGGGGTGTACGAGCAGTACTTC
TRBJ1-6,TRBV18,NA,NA,CATAGGMNSPLHF,TGTGCCACCGCGGGGGGGATGAATTCACCCCTCCACTTT
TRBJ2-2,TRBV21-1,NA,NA,CATPTRATGELFF,TGTGCCACACCGACACGTGCAACCGGGGAGCTGTTTTTT
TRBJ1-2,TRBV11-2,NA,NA,CASSLIRRSNYGYTF,TGTGCCAGCAGCTTAATTCGACGGAGCAACTATGGCTACACCTTC
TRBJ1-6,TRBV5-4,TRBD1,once,CASSLGQGDSPLHF,TGTGCCAGCAGCTTGGGACAGGGAGATTCACCCCTCCACTTT
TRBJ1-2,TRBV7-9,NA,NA,CASSPLGAGFYGYTF,TGTGCCAGCAGTCCCCTGGGGGCCGGATTCTATGGCTACACCTTC
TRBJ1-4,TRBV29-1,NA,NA,CSAATGLNEKLFF,TGCAGCGCCGCGACAGGATTAAATGAAAAACTGTTTTTT
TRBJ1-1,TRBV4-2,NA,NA,CASRVAGMNTEAFF,TGTGCCAGCAGGGTAGCGGGTATGAACACTGAAGCTTTCTTT
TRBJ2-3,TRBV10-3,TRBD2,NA,CAISAIGASGRRTDTQYF,TGTGCCATCAGTGCCATTGGGGCTAGCGGGAGGCGCACAGATACGCAGTATTTT
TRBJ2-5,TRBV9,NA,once,CASSVNPGGMETQYF,TGTGCCAGCAGCGTGAACCCAGGGGGGATGGAGACCCAGTACTTC
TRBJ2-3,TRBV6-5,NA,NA,CASSTGQFNTDTQYF,TGTGCCAGCAGCACGGGACAATTTAACACAGATACGCAGTATTTT
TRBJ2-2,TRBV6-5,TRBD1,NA,CASSRDRGTGELFF,TGTGCCAGCAGTAGGGACAGGGGCACCGGGGAGCTGTTTTTT
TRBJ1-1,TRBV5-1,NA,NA,CASSLLETEAFF,TGCGCCAGCAGCTTGTTAGAGACTGAAGCTTTCTTT
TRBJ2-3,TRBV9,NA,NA,CASSGRARTDTQYF,TGTGCCAGCAGCGGGAGGGCCCGTACAGATACGCAGTATTTT
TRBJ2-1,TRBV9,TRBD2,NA,CASSASGSSYNEQFF,TGTGCCAGCAGCGCTAGCGGAAGCTCCTACAATGAGCAGTTCTTC
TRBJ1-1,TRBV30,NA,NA,CAWTPGQITEAFF,TGTGCCTGGACCCCAGGACAGATCACTGAAGCTTTCTTT
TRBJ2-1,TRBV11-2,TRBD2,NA,CASRSNAWDGGAHNEQFF,TGTGCCAGCAGGTCCAACGCTTGGGACGGGGGGGCCCACAATGAGCAGTTCTTC
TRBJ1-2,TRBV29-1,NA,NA,CSAQLSGVTNYGYTF,TGCAGCGCCCAATTATCGGGGGTTACTAACTATGGCTACACCTTC
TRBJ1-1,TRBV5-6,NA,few,CASSLAKNTEAFF,TGTGCCAGCAGCTTGGCCAAGAACACTGAAGCTTTCTTT
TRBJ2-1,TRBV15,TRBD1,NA,CATSRIGQANNEQFF,TGTGCCACCAGCAGAATAGGACAGGCTAACAATGAGCAGTTCTTC
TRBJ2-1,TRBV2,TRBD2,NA,CASSYGRVGNEQFF,TGTGCCAGCAGTTACGGGAGGGTTGGAAATGAGCAGTTCTTC
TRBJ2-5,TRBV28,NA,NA,CASSLMTAQETQYF,TGTGCCAGCAGTTTAATGACAGCTCAAGAGACCCAGTACTTC
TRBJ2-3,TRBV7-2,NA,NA,CASSLQKTDTQYF,TGTGCCAGCAGCTTACAGAAGACAGATACGCAGTATTTT
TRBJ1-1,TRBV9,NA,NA,CASSVSGQKNTEAFF,TGTGCCAGCAGCGTAAGCGGGCAGAAGAACACTGAAGCTTTCTTT
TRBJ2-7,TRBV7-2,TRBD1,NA,CASSPTGVGYEQYF,TGTGCCAGCAGCCCAACAGGGGTAGGTTACGAGCAGTACTTC
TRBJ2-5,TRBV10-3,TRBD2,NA,CAISAVAGGKETQYF,TGTGCCATCAGTGCGGTAGCGGGAGGGAAAGAGACCCAGTACTTC
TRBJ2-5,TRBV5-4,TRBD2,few,CASSSGGQETQYF,TGTGCCAGCAGCTCGGGAGGCCAAGAGACCCAGTACTTC